Listed here are 28 T cell receptor beta chains from one sample, sequenced in a study of spatial heterogeneity in lung cancer. TCRdb re-analysed the 5' RACE reads in MiXCR, keeping a single row per CDR3 protein. The sample records tens of thousands of distinct CDR3 sequences, roughly 12% being singletons. Time point denoted: sample taken at primary tumor resection. Unsorted whole RNA from tumor, nontumor lung or frozen PBMC underwent sequencing. Sequenced material: PBMCs, taken at surgery. The receptors shown here come from a male donor with early-stage non-small cell lung cancer.

The chain links TRBV29-1 to TRBJ2-7; D uncertain. The CDR3 is 12 amino acids. V was cut by 7 bases and J by 10 bases, with 20 bases left in between. Germline V gives CDR1 SQVTM, CDR2 ANQGSEA. The CDR3 sequence: CSANLGAEGQYF. The CDR3 nucleotides are TGCAGCGCAAACCTCGGAGCCGAAGGCCAGTACTTC.

The rearrangement uses TRBV29-1 and TRBJ2-2; D is ambiguous. The germline gives CDR1 SQVTM, CDR2 ANQGSEA. The CDR3 contains 12 residues. V was trimmed by 7 bases and J by 3 bases, leaving 9 bases between them. The CDR3 loop reads CSADRDTGELFF. The CDR3 region has the DNA TGCAGCGCCGACCGAGACACCGGGGAGCTGTTTTTT.

The chain combines TRBV5-1 with TRBJ2-1; D uncertain. Germline CDR1 and CDR2: SGHRS and YFSETQ. The CDR3 is 15 amino acids. Deletions cut 4 bases from V and 2 bases from J, with 13 bases between. CDR3 sequence: CASSPSRYTYNEQFF. In DNA form, the CDR3 reads TGCGCCAGCAGCCCCTCCAGGTACACCTACAATGAGCAGTTCTTC.

This chain links TRBV5-1 with TRBJ1-6; TRBD1 is a possible D gene (6 bases). Trimming removed 0 bases from V and 7 bases from J, with 11 bases in between. This CDR3 is built from 15 residues. CDR1 and CDR2 (germline): SGHRS, YFSETQ. The CDR3 nucleotides are TGCGCCAGCAGCTTGGCCCCAGGGGCCAATTCACCCCTCCACTTT. Translating gives CASSLAPGANSPLHF.

This clonotype was recorded a few times. The chain combines TRBV29-1 with TRBJ1-2; D remains ambiguous. Germline lookup yields CDR1 SQVTM and CDR2 ANQGSEA. Between the trimmed V and J ends, which lost 2 bases and 4 bases, there was a span of 8 bases. This CDR3 has 12 amino acids. The DNA for the CDR3 is TGCAGCGTTGAAATCCGGTCCTATGGCTACACCTTC. This sequence encodes CSVEIRSYGYTF.

V usage is TRBV20-1 and J usage is TRBJ2-2; the D is unclear. V was cut by 6 bases and J by 0 bases, with 23 bases left in between. The CDR3 is 18 amino acids. Germline values: CDR1 DFQATT, CDR2 SNEGSKA (reference sequence). The CDR3 DNA sequence: TGCAGTGCACCGTCATTCGATCCGCGGCACGCGAACACCGGGGAGCTGTTTTTT. It translates to CSAPSFDPRHANTGELFF.

This clonotype was counted only a few times. V usage is TRBV13 and J usage is TRBJ2-7; D not certain. The CDR3 runs to 12 residues. Germline CDR1 reads PRHDT; CDR2 reads FYEKMQ (reference sequence). Trimming took off 5 bases at V and 5 bases at J, with 10 bases between the two ends. The CDR3 region is CASSLREHEQYF. For the CDR3, the DNA is TGTGCCAGCAGCCTAAGGGAACACGAGCAGTACTTC.

The V gene is TRBV24-1, the J gene TRBJ2-7, with D hard to call. Germline V gene lookup returns CDR1 KGHDR and CDR2 SFDVKD. The CDR3 is made up of 11 amino acids. V lost 11 bases and J lost 5, with 12 bases in between. The CDR3 region is CAIAQNHEQYF. The CDR3 DNA reads as TGTGCCATCGCCCAGAACCACGAGCAGTACTTC.

This clonotype was seen ten or more times. V gene TRBV28 combines with J gene TRBJ1-1, with D unclear. Between the trimmed V and J ends, which lost 5 bases and 3 bases, there was a span of 7 bases. The CDR3 consists of 12 residues. In germline, CDR1 is MDHEN, CDR2 SYDVKM. CDR3 sequence (DNA): TGTGCCAGCAGTCTCCCTCACACTGAAGCTTTCTTT. Translating gives CASSLPHTEAFF. The entire variable domain, with the rest obtained from reference TRBV28 and TRBJ1-1, is as follows: DVKVTQSSRYLVKRTGEKVFLECVQDMDHENMFWYRQDPGLGLRLIYFSYDVKMKEKGDIPEGYSVSREKKERFSLILESASTNQTSMYLCASSLPHTEAFFGQGTRLTVV.

This clonotype was counted between two and nine times. The chain couples TRBV7-2 to TRBJ2-2; D gene unclear. This CDR3 is built from 14 residues. Germline V gene sequence: CDR1 SGHTA, CDR2 FQGNSA. Trimming pared 4 bases from V and 5 bases from J, leaving 11 bases between. In nucleotides, the CDR3 is TGTGCCAGCAGCTCAAATATGGGGACCGGGGAGCTGTTTTTT. Protein: CASSSNMGTGELFF.

The chain uses TRBV6-5 and TRBJ2-7, with no clear D. V was cut by 7 bases and J by 5 bases, with 21 bases left in between. Per the germline V gene, CDR1 is MNHEY and CDR2 is SVGAGI. The CDR3 length is 15 residues. CDR3 DNA sequence: TGTGCCAGCACCCTCCAACACGGACCGGGCCACGAGCAGTACTTC. Its translation is CASTLQHGPGHEQYF.

The chain recombines TRBV5-1 with TRBJ2-3; 7 bases match TRBD2. This CDR3 spans 17 amino acids. Germline CDR1 and CDR2: SGHRS and YFSETQ. Trimming removed 1 base from V and 0 bases from J; junction bases left unmatched: 8. The CDR3 region has the DNA TGCGCCAGCAGCTTGCTGGGAAGCGGGGCTAGCACAGATACGCAGTATTTT. This gives the protein CASSLLGSGASTDTQYF.

This clonotype was found a few times. The chain uses TRBV6-6 and TRBJ2-2; 8 bases map to TRBD1. CDR3 length equals 14 residues. After removal of 5 bases from V and 2 bases from J, the junction contained 1 base not matched to a gene. Germline V gives CDR1 MNHNY, CDR2 SVGAGI (reference sequence). CDR3 region: CASSGQGNTGELFF. CDR3 bases: TGTGCCAGCAGTGGACAGGGTAACACCGGGGAGCTGTTTTTT.

V and J are TRBV29-1 and TRBJ2-1; no definite D call. V was pared by 7 bases and J by 0 bases, with 10 bases between. Looked up from germline, CDR1 is SQVTM and CDR2 is ANQGSEA. The CDR3 extends over 13 amino acids. The CDR3 sequence is CSASESSYNEQFF. The CDR3 DNA reads TGCAGCGCCTCGGAGAGCTCCTACAATGAGCAGTTCTTC.

This clonotype was recorded a few times. V usage is TRBV5-4 and J usage is TRBJ2-1; 8 nucleotides match TRBD2. CDR1 is SGHNT and CDR2 is YYREEE in the germline V gene (reference sequence). CDR3 length: 15 residues. J was trimmed by 6 bases and V by 1 base; bases with no gene match: 6. CDR3 residues: CASSLRSGGLNEQFF. CDR3 DNA: TGTGCCAGCAGCTTGAGAAGCGGGGGCCTCAATGAGCAGTTCTTC.

This clonotype was counted a few times. J is TRBJ2-1 and V is TRBV5-1, with 11 bases identical to TRBD2. Germline V gene lookup returns CDR1 SGHRS and CDR2 YFSETQ. The CDR3 spans 15 residues. With 3 bases clipped from V and 3 bases from J, the junction kept 2 bases outside the gene matches. The CDR3 bases are TGCGCCAGCAGCTCGGGACTAGCGGTCTACAATGAGCAGTTCTTC. Translation: CASSSGLAVYNEQFF.

This clonotype was recorded at least ten times. The chain uses TRBV29-1 and TRBJ1-1; no reliable D call. V lost 1 base and J lost 6, with 6 bases in between. Germline CDR1 SQVTM, CDR2 ANQGSEA. The CDR3 is 11 residues long. CDR3 in DNA: TGCAGCGTTGAAGTTACCCCTGAAGCTTTCTTT. It is translated as CSVEVTPEAFF.

This clonotype was observed a handful of times. CDR3 residues: CSALGTSGYNEQFF. The CDR3 DNA sequence: TGCAGCGCCCTGGGAACTAGCGGGTACAATGAGCAGTTCTTC. This rearrangement joins TRBV29-1 to TRBJ2-1, with 9 bases fitting TRBD2. V trimming: 7 bases; J trimming: 4 bases; junction bases outside the gene matches: 8. This CDR3 is built from 14 residues. CDR1 SQVTM and CDR2 ANQGSEA come from the germline V gene.

Only a few counts were recorded for this clonotype. V usage is TRBV5-4 and J usage is TRBJ2-7; no firm D call. Trimming pared 9 bases from V and 5 bases from J, leaving 12 bases between. The CDR3 has 11 amino acids. Per the germline V gene, CDR1 is SGHNT and CDR2 is YYREEE (reference sequence). The chain's CDR3 is CATSPGHEQYF. For the CDR3, the DNA is TGTGCCACCTCCCCGGGCCACGAGCAGTACTTC.

The chain links TRBV2 to TRBJ1-5; possibly TRBD1 for D (5 bases). The CDR3 loop spans 18 amino acids. V was clipped by 7 bases and J by 0 bases, with 22 bases between them. Germline values: CDR1 SNHLY, CDR2 FYNNEI. Here the CDR3 DNA reads TGTGCCAGCACGCGGTGGGACCACCTCACACCTAGCAATCAGCCCCAGCATTTT. Translation gives CASTRWDHLTPSNQPQHF.

At least ten counts were recorded for this clonotype. The gene calls are TRBV6-1 and TRBJ2-5; D perhaps matches TRBD1 (6 bases). CDR3 size: 13 residues. Trimming left V 3 bases short and J 4 bases short, with 9 bases between. Looked up from germline, CDR1 is MNHNS and CDR2 is SASEGT. The CDR3 region has the DNA TGTGCCAGCAGTGAGGACAGAATAGAGACCCAGTACTTC. It is translated as CASSEDRIETQYF.

In this sample, this clonotype turned up many times. The chain is built from TRBV12-3 or TRBV12-4 and TRBJ2-3, with 12 bases lining up with TRBD2. This CDR3 comprises 16 residues. Trimming removed 6 bases from V and 2 bases from J; junction bases left unmatched: 6. Written as DNA, the CDR3 is TGTGCCAGCAGCCTGACTAGCGGGGGATACACAGATACGCAGTATTTT. Translating it yields CASSLTSGGYTDTQYF.

The chain recombines TRBV11-2 with TRBJ2-5; TRBD2 matches 8 bases. V lost 5 bases and J lost 4; bases outside the gene matches: 9. CDR1 is SGHAT and CDR2 is FQNNGV in the germline V gene. The CDR3 sequence is 15 residues long. For the CDR3, the DNA is TGTGCCAGCAGCGGAGGCGGGACTAGGGGAGAGACCCAGTACTTC. As protein: CASSGGGTRGETQYF.

This clonotype turned up a few times. This chain joins TRBV12-3 or TRBV12-4 and TRBJ2-7, with D tentatively TRBD1 (6 bases). Between the trimmed V and J ends, which lost 10 bases and 3 bases, there was a span of 19 bases. This CDR3 spans 14 amino acids. The CDR3 region has the DNA TGTGCCAATCCGGGACATCGAAAATTCTACGAGCAGTACTTC. It translates to CANPGHRKFYEQYF.

This clonotype has only a few counts. The rearrangement joins TRBV19 to TRBJ1-1; 7 bases are a match to TRBD1. CDR3 length: 15 amino acids. The germline gives CDR1 LNHDA, CDR2 SQIVND (reference sequence). With 3 bases clipped from V and 6 bases from J, the junction kept 10 bases outside the gene matches. The CDR3 spells CASSIFSGGLAEAFF. CDR3 DNA sequence: TGTGCCAGTAGTATCTTCTCAGGGGGGCTCGCTGAAGCTTTCTTT.

The table lists this clonotype with a few counts. The gene calls are TRBV29-1 and TRBJ2-1, with D possibly TRBD2 on 5 matching bases. Germline V gene data show CDR1 as SQVTM and CDR2 as ANQGSEA. V was trimmed by 4 bases and J by 4 bases, leaving 5 bases between them. The CDR3 sequence is 11 residues long. The CDR3 region is CSVAGYNEQFF. The CDR3 DNA sequence: TGCAGCGTTGCGGGATACAATGAGCAGTTCTTC.

V is TRBV24-1 and J is TRBJ2-5; TRBD2 matches 9 bases. V was pared by 3 bases and J by 3 bases, with 10 bases of the junction left unmatched. Germline V gene data show CDR1 as KGHDR and CDR2 as SFDVKD. The CDR3 contains 17 residues. As DNA, the CDR3 is TGTGCCACCAGTGATCCCGTGGAGCGGGGGGCCGAAGAGACCCAGTACTTC. It translates to CATSDPVERGAEETQYF.

This clonotype was seen a few times. The rearrangement links TRBV9 to TRBJ1-2; D is possibly TRBD1 (5 bases). With 3 bases removed from V and 4 bases from J, the gap between germline ends came to 13 bases. The CDR3 consists of 14 residues. Germline CDR1 and CDR2: SGDLS and YYNGEE. CDR3: CASSARSGGYGYTF. In DNA form, the CDR3 reads TGTGCCAGCAGCGCCCGTAGTGGGGGCTATGGCTACACCTTC.